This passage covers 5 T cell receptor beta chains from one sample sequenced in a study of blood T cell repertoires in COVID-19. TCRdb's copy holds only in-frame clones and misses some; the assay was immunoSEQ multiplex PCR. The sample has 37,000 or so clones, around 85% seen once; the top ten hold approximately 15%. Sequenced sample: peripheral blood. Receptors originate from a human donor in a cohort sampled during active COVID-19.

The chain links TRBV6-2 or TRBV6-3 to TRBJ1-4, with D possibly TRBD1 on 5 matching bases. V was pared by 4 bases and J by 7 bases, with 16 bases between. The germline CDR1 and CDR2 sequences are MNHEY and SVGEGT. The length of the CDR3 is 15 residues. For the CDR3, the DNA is TGTGCCAGCAGTTCCGCCGGGACTGGGGGTGAAAAACTGTTTTTT. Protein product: CASSSAGTGGEKLFF.

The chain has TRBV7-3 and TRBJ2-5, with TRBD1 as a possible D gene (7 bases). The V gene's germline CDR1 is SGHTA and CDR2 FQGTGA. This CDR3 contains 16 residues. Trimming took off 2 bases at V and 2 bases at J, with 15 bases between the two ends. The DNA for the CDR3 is TGTGCCAGCAGCTTAGACGGAGGGGGACAGCAAGAGACCCAGTACTTC. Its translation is CASSLDGGGQQETQYF.

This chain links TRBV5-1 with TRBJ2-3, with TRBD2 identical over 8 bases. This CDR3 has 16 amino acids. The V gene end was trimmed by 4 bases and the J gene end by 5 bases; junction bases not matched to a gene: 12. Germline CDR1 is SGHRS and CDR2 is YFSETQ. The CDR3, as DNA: TGCGCCAGCAGCCCCAAACAAGCGGGGGCGGGAGATACGCAGTATTTT. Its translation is CASSPKQAGAGDTQYF.

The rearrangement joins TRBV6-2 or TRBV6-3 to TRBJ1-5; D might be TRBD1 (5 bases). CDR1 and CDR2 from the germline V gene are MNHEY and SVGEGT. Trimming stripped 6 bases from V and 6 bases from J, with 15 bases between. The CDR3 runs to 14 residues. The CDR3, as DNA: TGTGCCAGCAGCCGAACAGGACGAATTCAGCCCCAGCATTTT. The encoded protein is CASSRTGRIQPQHF.

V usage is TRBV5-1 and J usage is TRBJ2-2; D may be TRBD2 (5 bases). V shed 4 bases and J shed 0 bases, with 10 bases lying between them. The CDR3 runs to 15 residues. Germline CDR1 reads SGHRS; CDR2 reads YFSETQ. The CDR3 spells CASSATGANTGELFF. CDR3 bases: TGCGCCAGCAGCGCGACCGGGGCGAACACCGGGGAGCTGTTTTTT.